The 32 T cell receptor beta chains reported below all come from one sample, sequenced in a study of vaccination effects on CD4 cells after COVID-19. Here immunoSEQ multiplex PCR was the method, and the copy in TCRdb shows in-frame clones only, minus some. The sample holds 60,000 to 90,000 clones, approximately 82% seen once. Sequencing in the ViraFEST assay came after antigen-specific CD4+ T cells had been expanded with viral peptide pools, which were used to stimulate PBMC. Culturing for about 10 days preceded CD4+ T cell isolation. Vaccine administered to participants consisted of two doses of either BNT162b2 or mRNA-1273. Their cognate antigens are unknown. The source was CD4+ T cells from PBMCs cultured with HCoV-229E spike peptides, collected after COVID-19 vaccination. All receptors derive from a human donor who received a COVID-19 vaccine.

In its sample, this clone was seen a few times. The chain uses TRBV6-2 or TRBV6-3 and TRBJ1-2; 7 bases are shared with TRBD1. The germline gives CDR1 MNHEY, CDR2 SVGEGT. With V trimmed by 4 bases and J by 4 bases, 9 bases remained unmatched. This CDR3 contains 15 residues. Written as DNA, the CDR3 is TGTGCCAGCAGTTCCTGGACAGGAGAGGCCTATGGCTACACCTTC. It translates to CASSSWTGEAYGYTF.

This clone has only one observation. V usage is TRBV11-2 and J usage is TRBJ1-1; no clear D gene. V gave up 11 bases and J gave up 2 bases, with 18 bases separating them. CDR1 SGHAT and CDR2 FQNNGV come from the germline V gene. This CDR3 is built from 14 residues. This CDR3 reads CAVLPRQLNTEAFF. DNA for the CDR3: TGTGCCGTCCTACCCCGGCAGCTCAACACTGAAGCTTTCTTT. The variable domain in full, with the rest retrieved from reference TRBV11-2 and TRBJ1-1, is EAGVAQSPRYKIIEKRQSVAFWCNPISGHATLYWYQQILGQGPKLLIQFQNNGVVDDSQLPKDRFSAERLKGVDSTLKIQPAKLEDSAVYLCAVLPRQLNTEAFFGQGTRLTVV.

This chain links TRBV28 with TRBJ1-5; D is uncertain. This CDR3 is built from 13 residues. V lost 7 bases to trimming and J lost 3 bases, with 10 bases between them. The germline V gene has CDR1 MDHEN and CDR2 SYDVKM. CDR3 sequence: CASTRTPNQPQHF. In DNA form, the CDR3 reads TGTGCCAGCACCAGGACCCCCAATCAGCCCCAGCATTTT.

This sequence joins TRBV5-6 and TRBJ2-7, with 9 bases lining up with TRBD1. The CDR3 length is 18 residues. Trimming removed 4 bases from V and 7 bases from J; junction bases left unmatched: 21. Germline CDR1 SGHDT, CDR2 YYEEEE. For the CDR3, the DNA is TGTGCCAGCAGCCCCCGCCGGACAGGGGTCGCCCCAGGGGAAGAGCAGTACGTC. Protein sequence: CASSPRRTGVAPGEEQYV.

The chain combines TRBV2 with TRBJ1-1; maybe TRBD1 (5 bases). V dropped 8 bases and J dropped 7 bases, with 14 bases sitting between them. The CDR3 totals 12 residues. Germline-derived CDR1 and CDR2 are SNHLY and FYNNEI. For the CDR3, the DNA is TGTGCCAGCGGGGGTTGGGACGGTGAAGCTTTCTTT. It is translated as CASGGWDGEAFF.

This clone showed up just a few times. V is TRBV4-3 and J is TRBJ1-2, with D possibly TRBD1 on 6 matching bases. The CDR3 has 15 residues. V lost 0 bases and J 5 bases, leaving 13 bases between the germline ends. Per the germline V gene, CDR1 is LGHNA and CDR2 is YSLEER. The CDR3 protein is CASSQDGRGAYGYTF. CDR3 nucleotide sequence: TGCGCCAGCAGCCAAGACGGCAGGGGAGCTTATGGCTACACCTTC.

The rearrangement joins TRBV6-5 to TRBJ2-1; D uncertain. CDR1 MNHEY and CDR2 SVGAGI come from the germline V gene. The CDR3 contains 14 residues. The germline V and J ends were trimmed by 4 bases and 9 bases, with 16 bases remaining between them. CDR3 amino acids: CASSLLRSPPEQFF. The DNA for the CDR3 is TGTGCCAGCAGTTTGCTGCGGTCCCCCCCTGAGCAGTTCTTC.

Written as DNA, the CDR3 is TGCAGCGCCCGTTCGGACAGGACCGCCTACGAGCAGTACGTC. Translating gives CSARSDRTAYEQYV. V and J are TRBV29-1 and TRBJ2-7; TRBD1 aligns across 7 bases. Germline lookup yields CDR1 SQVTM and CDR2 ANQGSEA. V lost 7 bases, J lost 2 bases, and 11 bases stayed unmatched. This CDR3 has 14 amino acids.

The V and J genes are TRBV3-1 (or the pseudogene TRBV3-2) and TRBJ1-1; maybe TRBD1 (5 bases). V was cut by 0 bases and J by 0 bases, with 5 bases left in between. Germline V CDR1 and CDR2: LGHDT, YNNKEL (reference sequence). CDR3 length: 14 residues. Written as DNA, the CDR3 is TGTGCCAGCAGCCAAGAAGGGGTGAACACTGAAGCTTTCTTT. It is translated as CASSQEGVNTEAFF.

This chain's CDR3 is CASSYAGLAARETQYF. Here the CDR3 DNA reads TGTGCCAGCAGTTACGCTGGACTAGCGGCGAGGGAGACCCAGTACTTC. J is TRBJ2-5 and V is TRBV6-6; 10 nucleotides line up with TRBD2. After removal of 2 bases from V and 5 bases from J, the junction contained 8 bases not matched to a gene. The CDR3 consists of 16 residues. CDR1 is MNHNY and CDR2 is SVGAGI in the germline V gene (reference sequence).

This clone was detected only a few times. The V and J genes are TRBV3-1 (or the pseudogene TRBV3-2) and TRBJ2-3, with D possibly TRBD2 on 6 matching bases. The CDR3 contains 15 residues. Germline assignment: CDR1 LGHDT and CDR2 YNNKEL (reference sequence). The germline V and J ends were trimmed by 4 bases and 0 bases, with 11 bases remaining between them. The CDR3 DNA follows: TGTGCCAGCAGCCGCGGGACGGTTAGCACAGATACGCAGTATTTT. As protein: CASSRGTVSTDTQYF.

This rearrangement joins TRBV27 to TRBJ1-3; 9 bases agree with TRBD1. The CDR3 is 17 residues long. With V trimmed by 4 bases and J by 2 bases, 9 bases remained unmatched. In germline, CDR1 is MNHEY, CDR2 SMNVEV (reference sequence). This CDR3 is CASSSRQGGSAGNTIYF. CDR3 nucleotide sequence: TGTGCCAGCAGTTCCCGACAGGGGGGTTCGGCTGGAAACACCATATATTTT.

The CDR3 here is CASSPKKDTNTGELFF. The CDR3, as DNA: TGTGCCAGCTCACCAAAAAAGGACACAAACACCGGGGAGCTGTTTTTT. The genes are TRBV18 and TRBJ2-2, with D tentatively TRBD1 (5 bases). The CDR3 has 16 amino acids. Germline CDR1 is KGHSH and CDR2 is LQKENI. Trimming removed 2 bases from V and 2 bases from J, with 12 bases in between.

The chain couples TRBV2 to TRBJ1-1, with TRBD1 matching over 9 bases. The ends lost 6 bases at V and 2 bases at J; junction bases unmatched: 7. There are 15 residues in the CDR3. From germline, CDR1 is SNHLY and CDR2 FYNNEI. The CDR3 loop is CASSVPGQGNTEAFF. The CDR3 nucleotides are TGTGCCAGCAGCGTACCGGGACAGGGAAACACTGAAGCTTTCTTT.

The chain couples TRBV19 to TRBJ1-1; D possibly corresponds to TRBD1 (6 bases). From germline, CDR1 is LNHDA and CDR2 SQIVND (reference sequence). CDR3 size: 17 residues. V lost 7 bases and J 0 bases, leaving 21 bases between the germline ends. CDR3 protein: CASIATWGQNMNTEAFF. The CDR3 DNA follows: TGTGCCAGTATTGCCACCTGGGGGCAGAACATGAACACTGAAGCTTTCTTT.

This sequence joins TRBV6-2 or TRBV6-3 and TRBJ2-1, with D uncertain. Trimming left V 4 bases short and J 1 base short, with 8 bases between. This CDR3 comprises 14 residues. Germline CDR1 reads MNHEY; CDR2 reads SVGEGT. The CDR3 loop reads CASSSLGSYNEQFF. The CDR3 DNA reads TGTGCCAGCAGTTCTTTAGGGTCCTACAATGAGCAGTTCTTC.

This clone was recorded a few times. This chain links TRBV10-3 with TRBJ1-1, with D maybe TRBD1 (6 bases). Trimming stripped 0 bases from V and 4 bases from J, with 9 bases between. The CDR3 consists of 14 residues. CDR1 and CDR2 (germline): ENHRY, SYGVKD. CDR3 nucleotides: TGTGCCATCAGTGAGTCGACAGGATCCACTGAAGCTTTCTTT. It yields the protein CAISESTGSTEAFF.

A note on this clone: One end of the junction fails to match germline, which may point to a read error. The chain carries TRBV3-1 (or the pseudogene TRBV3-2) and TRBJ1-2; D possibly corresponds to TRBD1 (5 bases). The CDR3 loop spans 13 amino acids. Germline CDR1 and CDR2: LGHDT and YNNKEL (reference sequence). CDR3 region: CASRQEGTYGYTF. In nucleotides, the CDR3 is TGTGCCAGCAGACAAGAAGGGACCTATGGCTACACCTTC.

The rearrangement links TRBV3-1 (or the pseudogene TRBV3-2) to TRBJ2-5, with 7 nucleotides matching TRBD1. The CDR3 runs to 16 residues. Trimming removed 0 bases from V and 3 bases from J; junction bases left unmatched: 7. Germline-derived CDR1 and CDR2 are LGHDT and YNNKEL (reference sequence). The CDR3 spells CASSQEDRQGEETQYF. Here the CDR3 DNA reads TGTGCCAGCAGCCAAGAAGACCGGCAGGGGGAAGAGACCCAGTACTTC.

The genes are TRBV5-6 and TRBJ2-7; 8 positions agree with TRBD1. Germline CDR1 is SGHDT and CDR2 is YYEEEE. V shed 6 bases, J shed 13 bases, and the junction held 12 bases outside the gene matches. The CDR3 consists of 12 residues. DNA for the CDR3: TGTGCCAGCAAGACAGGGGCCGCGCGGGGCTACGTC. The encoded protein is CASKTGAARGYV.

The chain carries TRBV19 and TRBJ1-6; D not certain. The V and J ends lost 8 bases and 7 bases respectively, with 15 bases between them. The germline gives CDR1 LNHDA, CDR2 SQIVND (reference sequence). The CDR3 runs to 14 residues. Here the CDR3 reads CASGVDQLNSPLHF. CDR3 nucleotide sequence: TGTGCCAGTGGGGTGGACCAGTTAAATTCACCCCTCCACTTT.

The DNA of the CDR3 is TGTGCCAGCTCACGGGACTCGAACAATGAGCAGTTCTTC. This codes for CASSRDSNNEQFF. This chain connects TRBV18 to TRBJ2-1; TRBD2 is a possible D gene (6 bases). Germline assignment: CDR1 KGHSH and CDR2 LQKENI. The CDR3 loop spans 13 amino acids. Deletions cut 4 bases from V and 5 bases from J, with 9 bases between.

The chain links TRBV2 to TRBJ1-1; D remains ambiguous. CDR3 length: 15 residues. V was pared by 0 bases and J by 0 bases, with 8 bases between. CDR1 and CDR2 from the germline V gene are SNHLY and FYNNEI. The CDR3 loop reads CASSEALRMNTEAFF. Here the CDR3 DNA reads TGTGCCAGCAGTGAAGCCCTAAGGATGAACACTGAAGCTTTCTTT.

The chain links TRBV15 to TRBJ2-2; weak D call: TRBD2 (5 bases). Trimming stripped 6 bases from V and 0 bases from J, with 8 bases between. The CDR3 covers 14 residues. Germline lookup yields CDR1 LNHNV and CDR2 YYDKDF (reference sequence). The CDR3 DNA follows: TGTGCCACCAGACTAGGGACGAACACCGGGGAGCTGTTTTTT. Translating gives CATRLGTNTGELFF.

The chain links TRBV28 to TRBJ1-2; a possible D gene is TRBD1 (5 bases). V lost 7 bases and J 5 bases, leaving 14 bases between the germline ends. Germline CDR1 reads MDHEN; CDR2 reads SYDVKM. The CDR3 loop spans 13 amino acids. The DNA for the CDR3 is TGTGCCAGCACCGACCACCAGGGTTATGGCTACACCTTC. Protein product: CASTDHQGYGYTF.

The chain recombines TRBV7-8 with TRBJ1-5; D may be TRBD1 (6 bases). Looked up from germline, CDR1 is SGHVS and CDR2 is FQNEAQ. V shed 0 bases and J shed 4 bases, with 13 bases lying between them. The CDR3 runs to 16 residues. Written as DNA, the CDR3 is TGTGCCAGCAGCTTAGCGATAAGAGGGGGAAATCAGCCCCAGCATTTT. Residues: CASSLAIRGGNQPQHF. The whole variable domain, remainder taken from reference TRBV7-8 and TRBJ1-5, is GAGVSQSPRYKVAKRGQDVALRCDPISGHVSLFWYQQALGQGPEFLTYFQNEAQLDKSGLPSDRFFAERPEGSVSTLKIQRTQQEDSAVYLCASSLAIRGGNQPQHFGDGTRLSIL.

The rearrangement uses TRBV18 and TRBJ2-3; 12 nucleotides match TRBD2. With V trimmed by 5 bases and J by 3 bases, 9 bases remained unmatched. Germline V lookup: CDR1 KGHSH, CDR2 LQKENI. The CDR3 is 17 residues long. As DNA, the CDR3 is TGTGCCAGCTCAACACTACGGACTAGCGGGGTTACAGATACGCAGTATTTT. It translates to CASSTLRTSGVTDTQYF.

This clone showed up just once. The gene calls are TRBV6-5 and TRBJ1-3; 7 nucleotides align to TRBD1. V trimming: 4 bases; J trimming: 0 bases; junction bases outside the gene matches: 6. The CDR3 totals 16 residues. CDR1 MNHEY and CDR2 SVGAGI come from the germline V gene. In DNA form, the CDR3 reads TGTGCCAGCAGTTCCCCAGGGGGGAGCTCTGGAAACACCATATATTTT. Its protein is CASSSPGGSSGNTIYF.

This clone came up a few times. The chain links TRBV7-3 to TRBJ1-6; no clear D. Looked up from germline, CDR1 is SGHTA and CDR2 is FQGTGA. V gave up 5 bases and J gave up 10 bases, with 12 bases separating them. CDR3 size: 13 residues. CDR3 amino acids: CASSRTSRSPLHF. CDR3 nucleotide sequence: TGTGCCAGCAGCCGGACCTCTAGATCACCCCTCCACTTT.

This sequence joins TRBV19 and TRBJ2-1; TRBD2 matches at 14 bases. The CDR3 totals 20 residues. Germline assignment: CDR1 LNHDA and CDR2 SQIVND (reference sequence). The ends lost 5 bases at V and 0 bases at J; junction bases unmatched: 12. The chain's CDR3 is CASSPRPGTSGGSSYNEQFF. The CDR3, as DNA: TGTGCCAGTAGTCCCCGCCCCGGGACTAGCGGGGGCAGCTCCTACAATGAGCAGTTCTTC.

V usage is TRBV5-1 and J usage is TRBJ2-1; 9 bases agree with TRBD1. Germline loops: CDR1 SGHRS, CDR2 YFSETQ. The CDR3 is made up of 16 amino acids. The J segment lost 1 base and the V segment lost 0 bases, leaving 2 bases of the junction unmatched. CDR3 bases: TGCGCCAGCAGCTTGGGGACAGGGGATTCCTACAATGAGCAGTTCTTC. Its protein is CASSLGTGDSYNEQFF.

The rearrangement joins TRBV7-9 to TRBJ2-7, with 10 bases lining up with TRBD1. Germline CDR1 is SEHNR and CDR2 is FQNEAQ (reference sequence). The CDR3 runs 14 residues. V shed 3 bases, J shed 5 bases, and the junction held 4 bases outside the gene matches. In nucleotides, the CDR3 is TGTGCCAGCAGCTTGGGACAGGGGCTAGACGAGCAGTACGTC. Translating gives CASSLGQGLDEQYV.